This TCR beta chain was observed in a study of post-analysis software for immune sequencing data. Looking at the study overall: Disease trajectories encompassed relapsing-remitting, secondary progressive and progressive-relapsing multiple sclerosis.

cDNA libraries of TCR beta carried unique molecular identifiers. Input of about 0.85 to 10 million T cells yielded some 500,000 cDNA molecules. One entry per CDR3 protein results from TCRdb running MiXCR on the PCR reads. This sample carries 550,000 to 700,000 distinct CDR3 sequences, 40% to 50% of them seen once, and the ten largest clones take roughly 1.8%. About this clonotype: What it recognizes is unknown.

Germline V CDR1 and CDR2: MNHGY, SAAAGT. Trimming removed 6 bases at V and 2 bases at J, with 16 bases between. This CDR3 is 15 amino acids long. Findings and limits, study-wide: In patients, about five TRBV segments were more frequent than in controls, with TRBV5-6, TRBV5-1 and TRBV20-1 among them. Clustering by F measure revealed strong co-clustering among samples prepared together in one batch. Controls significantly exceeded multiple sclerosis patients in normalized Chao1 diversity.

This TCR was sampled from a girl between 10 and 17 years old with multiple sclerosis. The rearrangement joins TRBV6-8 to TRBJ2-5; D call uncertain. Sequenced input: blood. In nucleotides, the CDR3 is TGTGCCAGCAGCCCTCCCCGACTTTGGCAAGAGACCCAGTACTTC. Its translation: CASSPPRLWQETQYF.